These 19 T cell receptor beta chains came from one sample sequenced in a study of tumor-infiltrating lymphocytes in oesophageal squamous cell carcinoma. TCRdb recomputed calls from the PCR reads with MiXCR, one row per CDR3 protein. This table holds just under 20,000 distinct CDR3 sequences, 40% to 50% found once. Sequences were obtained from normal esophageal tissue next to the tumor. The source of these receptors is a male donor with esophageal squamous cell carcinoma.

The J gene is TRBJ1-5, the V gene TRBV6-2 or TRBV6-3; TRBD1 is a possible D gene (6 bases). The CDR3 sequence is 15 residues long. Germline V gene sequence: CDR1 MNHEY, CDR2 SVGEGT. Trimming shortened V by 7 bases and J by 7 bases, and 20 bases separated the two germline ends. The CDR3 DNA sequence: TGTGCCAGCACCCCGTACAGGGATCGAGGACAGCCCCAGCATTTT. It codes for CASTPYRDRGQPQHF.

The genes are TRBV4-3 and TRBJ1-6, with D possibly being TRBD1 (6 bases). In germline, CDR1 is LGHNA, CDR2 YSLEER. The CDR3 runs to 16 residues. Trimming left V 3 bases short and J 6 bases short, with 15 bases between. CDR3 residues: CASSHTGTKGNSPLHF. The CDR3 DNA sequence: TGCGCCAGCAGCCATACCGGGACAAAGGGTAATTCACCCCTCCACTTT.

Ten or more counts support this clonotype. V gene TRBV9 combines with J gene TRBJ2-3; tentative D call: TRBD2 (6 bases). This CDR3 spans 15 amino acids. The germline V and J ends were trimmed by 4 bases and 2 bases, with 14 bases remaining between them. Germline lookup yields CDR1 SGDLS and CDR2 YYNGEE. The CDR3 DNA sequence: TGTGCCAGCAGCCCAAGAGGAGGGTTCACAGATACGCAGTATTTT. Encoded protein: CASSPRGGFTDTQYF. Using reference TRBV9 and TRBJ2-3 for the parts outside the CDR3, the full variable domain is DSGVTQTPKHLITATGQRVTLRCSPRSGDLSVYWYQQSLDQGLQFLIQYYNGEERAKGNILERFSAQQFPDLHSELNLSSLELGDSALYFCASSPRGGFTDTQYFGPGTRLTVL.

This clonotype was seen a handful of times. V and J are TRBV4-2 and TRBJ2-1; 8 nucleotides match TRBD2. The DNA end is more similar to TRBJ2-7, so the J call may be wrong. This CDR3 comprises 17 residues. In germline, CDR1 is LGHNA, CDR2 YNFKEQ. The CDR3 here is CASSQDILAGSYNEQYF. The CDR3, as DNA: TGTGCCAGCAGCCAAGATATCCTAGCGGGCTCCTACAATGAGCAGTACTTC.

In this sample, this clonotype turned up once. The V call is TRBV29-1, the J call TRBJ1-1, with a possible D match to TRBD1 (6 bases). This CDR3 is built from 16 residues. Germline assignment: CDR1 SQVTM and CDR2 ANQGSEA. Trimming cost V 3 bases and J 2 bases, with 19 bases left between them. CDR3 in amino acids: CSVDRGAETFNTEAFF. CDR3 DNA sequence: TGCAGCGTTGATCGGGGGGCCGAAACATTTAACACTGAAGCTTTCTTT.

This clonotype was seen ten or more times. This chain connects TRBV5-1 to TRBJ2-3; D not resolved. Trimming took off 5 bases at V and 4 bases at J, with 8 bases between the two ends. The CDR3 runs to 12 residues. Germline loops: CDR1 SGHRS, CDR2 YFSETQ. CDR3 nucleotides: TGCGCCAGCAGGGCAGAGGCAGATACGCAGTATTTT. It is translated as CASRAEADTQYF.

This sequence joins TRBV6-6 and TRBJ2-6; 10 bases map to TRBD2. The J call could be wrong; TRBJ2-7 is a better fit for the DNA end. CDR1 is MNHNY and CDR2 is SVGAGI in the germline V gene (reference sequence). The CDR3 runs to 16 residues. The CDR3 bases are TGTGCCAGCAGTTACTCCGGTCTAGCGGGGGAGAACGAGCAGTACTTC. It codes for CASSYSGLAGENEQYF.

The V gene is TRBV6-1, the J gene TRBJ2-7, with a weak D call TRBD1 (6 bases). This CDR3 is 13 amino acids long. V lost 4 bases and J 6 bases, leaving 13 bases between the germline ends. Germline V gene data show CDR1 as MNHNS and CDR2 as SASEGT. Here the CDR3 reads CASSATGSSEQYF. The CDR3 DNA reads TGTGCCAGCAGTGCTACAGGGAGCAGCGAGCAGTACTTC.

The J gene is TRBJ2-7, the V gene TRBV6-2 or TRBV6-3; 8 nucleotides match TRBD2. The J call may be incorrect, as the DNA end agrees better with TRBJ2-5. The germline V gene has CDR1 MNHEY and CDR2 SVGEGT. CDR3 length equals 15 residues. This chain's CDR3 is CASSYIAGGQETQYF. The CDR3 DNA sequence: TGTGCCAGCAGTTACATTGCGGGGGGACAAGAGACCCAGTACTTC.

In its sample, this clonotype was seen many times. V gene TRBV27 combines with J gene TRBJ2-1, with 10 bases lining up with TRBD2. With V trimmed by 6 bases and J by 9 bases, 14 bases remained unmatched. The CDR3 length is 16 residues. Per the germline V gene, CDR1 is MNHEY and CDR2 is SMNVEV (reference sequence). The CDR3 nucleotides read TGTGCCAGCAGACACGGGGGGCTAGCGGGAGTCTCTGAGCAGTTCTTC. Translated: CASRHGGLAGVSEQFF.

The genes are TRBV7-2 and TRBJ2-3, with D unclear. Trimming removed 4 bases at V and 3 bases at J, with 8 bases between. CDR3 length: 13 residues. Germline loops: CDR1 SGHTA, CDR2 FQGNSA. The CDR3 here is CASSWDVTDTQYF. CDR3 nucleotide sequence: TGTGCCAGCAGCTGGGATGTGACAGATACGCAGTATTTT.

The chain uses TRBV12-3 or TRBV12-4 and TRBJ2-1; no firm D call. The CDR3 covers 13 residues. The ends were cut back, 3 bases at V and 9 bases at J, with 12 bases in the middle. The CDR3 loop is CASSLFEVGEQFF. The CDR3 DNA is TGTGCCAGCAGTTTGTTCGAGGTGGGTGAGCAGTTCTTC.

The chain employs TRBV6-1 and TRBJ2-5; D is uncertain. Trimming left V 1 base short and J 0 bases short, with 9 bases between. Germline loops: CDR1 MNHNS, CDR2 SASEGT. The length of the CDR3 is 15 residues. The CDR3 loop reads CASSEELTYQETQYF. Written as DNA, the CDR3 is TGTGCCAGCAGTGAAGAGTTGACATACCAAGAGACCCAGTACTTC.

The chain employs TRBV7-4 and TRBJ2-1; D remains unclear. Germline CDR1 SGHVT, CDR2 SQSDAQ. The CDR3 loop spans 11 amino acids. Trimming shortened V by 3 bases and J by 7 bases, and 4 bases separated the two germline ends. The CDR3 here is CASSFGNEQFF. The CDR3 DNA reads as TGTGCCAGCAGCTTCGGAAATGAGCAGTTCTTC.

This clonotype was counted ten times or more. A clone one base away is much larger, so this may be a read error. The rearrangement joins TRBV12-3 or TRBV12-4 to TRBJ2-1; 9 bases are shared with TRBD2. Matching the DNA end better, TRBJ2-7 makes the J call doubtful. This CDR3 is 15 amino acids long. The CDR3 region is CASSLGTSDYNEQYF. The DNA of the CDR3 is TGTGCCAGCAGTTTAGGGACTAGCGACTACAATGAGCAGTACTTC.

The chain recombines TRBV7-8 with TRBJ2-6, with D unresolved. Germline V gene lookup returns CDR1 SGHVS and CDR2 FQNEAQ. There are 19 residues in the CDR3. V lost 1 base and J lost 0, with 16 bases in between. CDR3 DNA: TGTGCCAGCAGCTTAGTTTGGGGATACTCCCCCTCTGGGGCCAACGTCCTGACTTTC. Amino acids: CASSLVWGYSPSGANVLTF.

This clonotype was seen at least ten times. The rearrangement uses TRBV15 and TRBJ2-5, with 7 bases aligning to TRBD1. CDR3 length: 16 residues. After removal of 3 bases from V and 3 bases from J, the junction contained 10 bases not matched to a gene. Germline V lookup: CDR1 LNHNV, CDR2 YYDKDF (reference sequence). CDR3 bases: TGTGCCACCAGCAGTGGGGACAGCGCTAGAAAAGAGACCCAGTACTTC. This translates into CATSSGDSARKETQYF.

This clonotype qualifies as large. This chain connects TRBV7-2 to TRBJ2-3; D unclear. The V end lost 5 bases, the J end lost 3 bases, and 12 bases lay between the germline ends. Germline V gene lookup returns CDR1 SGHTA and CDR2 FQGNSA. The CDR3 runs to 14 residues. CDR3 sequence: CASSPVGQTDTQYF. The CDR3 nucleotides are TGTGCCAGCAGCCCCGTAGGCCAGACAGATACGCAGTATTTT.

V and J are TRBV6-2 or TRBV6-3 and TRBJ2-7; D is unclear. Germline CDR1 is MNHEY and CDR2 is SVGEGT. The germline V and J ends were trimmed by 0 bases and 0 bases, with 6 bases remaining between them. This CDR3 contains 14 residues. CDR3 protein: CASSYSVGSYEQYF. In DNA, the CDR3 is TGTGCCAGCAGTTACTCGGTAGGCTCCTACGAGCAGTACTTC.